This entry lists 32 T cell receptor beta chains sequenced from one sample in a study of identical twins. TCRdb re-called the 5' RACE reads through MiXCR, storing one row per CDR3 protein. The data contain 550,000 to 700,000 distinct CDR3 sequences, less than 25% of them singletons. The sample was also reused in another study, on T cells expressing NK-cell markers.

Sequencing was carried out using PBMCs. These receptors all stem from a woman in her late teens or twenties in good health.

At least ten counts were recorded for this clonotype. The chain links TRBV5-1 to TRBJ1-4; TRBD1 is a possible D gene (6 bases). Germline V gene lookup returns CDR1 SGHRS and CDR2 YFSETQ. The CDR3 contains 14 residues. Trimming cost V 1 base and J 8 bases, with 12 bases left between them. The CDR3 bases are TGCGCCAGCAGCTTGCGGGGGGCAGGAGAAAAACTGTTTTTT. Amino acids: CASSLRGAGEKLFF.

This clonotype was seen a few times. The V and J genes are TRBV27 and TRBJ2-2; D is unresolved. The ends were cut back, 2 bases at V and 3 bases at J, with 7 bases in the middle. Germline loops: CDR1 MNHEY, CDR2 SMNVEV (reference sequence). There are 14 residues in the CDR3. CDR3 bases: TGTGCCAGCAGTTTAGACTCGTACACCGGGGAGCTGTTTTTT. As protein: CASSLDSYTGELFF.

At least ten counts were recorded for this clonotype. The chain links TRBV12-3 or TRBV12-4 to TRBJ2-7, with a weak D call TRBD2 (7 bases). CDR3 length: 14 residues. V gave up 7 bases and J gave up 3 bases, with 16 bases separating them. CDR3 DNA sequence: TGTGCCAGCATGAGGGCGGGGGCCAGCTACGAGCAGTACTTC. Amino acids: CASMRAGASYEQYF.

This clonotype occurred a few times. The chain has TRBV20-1 and TRBJ2-7; 9 bases align to TRBD2. The J segment lost 0 bases and the V segment lost 4 bases, leaving 7 bases of the junction unmatched. Germline values: CDR1 DFQATT, CDR2 SNEGSKA (reference sequence). This CDR3 spans 15 amino acids. In DNA form, the CDR3 reads TGCAGTGCTATGTCCCTAGCGGGGAGCTCCTACGAGCAGTACTTC. Translating gives CSAMSLAGSSYEQYF.

This chain connects TRBV2 to TRBJ1-1; D is unresolved. V shed 4 bases and J shed 11 bases, with 14 bases lying between them. Germline CDR1 SNHLY, CDR2 FYNNEI. The CDR3 runs 12 residues. In DNA form, the CDR3 reads TGTGCCAGCAGTGTTAGTTCCTCACGGGCTTTCTTT. The encoded protein is CASSVSSSRAFF.

The CDR3 is CASSALPTGGAETQYF. CDR3 bases: TGCGCCAGCAGCGCCCTTCCTACAGGGGGCGCGGAGACCCAGTACTTC. The V gene is TRBV5-1, the J gene TRBJ2-5; 9 bases are a match to TRBD1. Germline V gene sequence: CDR1 SGHRS, CDR2 YFSETQ. J was trimmed by 5 bases and V by 4 bases; bases with no gene match: 12. The CDR3 is made up of 16 amino acids.

This rearrangement joins TRBV5-1 to TRBJ2-1, with 7 bases matching TRBD2. CDR3 length equals 15 residues. Germline V gene data show CDR1 as SGHRS and CDR2 as YFSETQ. The ends lost 2 bases at V and 4 bases at J; junction bases unmatched: 6. CDR3 sequence: CASSFGGSVYNEQFF. DNA for the CDR3: TGCGCCAGCAGCTTTGGCGGGAGCGTTTACAATGAGCAGTTCTTC.

This clonotype was detected a few times. The chain links TRBV20-1 to TRBJ1-5; TRBD1 might be the D (5 bases). Germline V gene data show CDR1 as DFQATT and CDR2 as SNEGSKA (reference sequence). The length of the CDR3 is 13 residues. V was cut by 2 bases and J by 6 bases, with 11 bases left in between. In nucleotides, the CDR3 is TGCAGTGCTAGATTCCAGGGCCGTCAGCCCCAGCATTTT. Its protein product is CSARFQGRQPQHF.

This clonotype was seen ten or more times. The CDR3 protein is CASSVESSGPGMWNEQFF. The CDR3 bases are TGTGCCAGCAGCGTAGAAAGTTCGGGGCCAGGGATGTGGAATGAGCAGTTCTTC. The chain uses TRBV9 and TRBJ2-1; the D call may be TRBD1 or TRBD2 (5 bases each). V gave up 0 bases and J gave up 7 bases, with 23 bases separating them. Germline values: CDR1 SGDLS, CDR2 YYNGEE. This CDR3 has 18 residues.

This chain links TRBV5-4 with TRBJ1-2; 7 nucleotides match TRBD1. Trimming at V came to 6 bases and at J to 5 bases, leaving 7 bases not matched to a gene. The CDR3 is 13 residues long. Looked up from germline, CDR1 is SGHNT and CDR2 is YYREEE (reference sequence). CDR3: CASTTGQRYGYTF. The CDR3 DNA follows: TGTGCCAGCACCACGGGACAGAGATATGGCTACACCTTC.

This clonotype was observed a few times. The genes are TRBV10-1 and TRBJ2-5; 7 nucleotides match TRBD2. V dropped 6 bases and J dropped 3; count of bases not matched to a gene: 10. Per the germline V gene, CDR1 is WNHNN and CDR2 is SYGVQD (reference sequence). The CDR3 is made up of 15 amino acids. In DNA, the CDR3 is TGCGCCAGCAGCGCCGTATCTAGCGGAAAAGAGACCCAGTACTTC. It codes for CASSAVSSGKETQYF.

The V and J genes are TRBV4-3 and TRBJ2-1, with no clear D. CDR1 is LGHNA, CDR2 YSLEER, per germline. The V end was cut by 0 bases, the J end by 7 bases, with 7 bases between. CDR3 size: 13 residues. The CDR3 loop reads CASSQEPWNEQFF. In nucleotides, the CDR3 is TGCGCCAGCAGCCAAGAACCTTGGAATGAGCAGTTCTTC.

This clonotype was observed once. This sequence may be a read error, since a much larger clone differs from it by one base. The rearrangement links TRBV2 to TRBJ2-2; D is uncertain. The CDR3 is made up of 11 amino acids. V was clipped by 3 bases and J by 8 bases, with 4 bases between them. CDR1 is SNHLY, CDR2 FYNNEI, per germline. As DNA, the CDR3 is TGTGCCAGCAGTGACGAGGGGGAGCTGTTTTTT. As protein: CASSDEGELFF.

The J gene is TRBJ2-7, the V gene TRBV6-2 or TRBV6-3; the D is unclear. Germline lookup yields CDR1 MNHEY and CDR2 SVGEGT. Between the trimmed V and J ends, which lost 1 base and 1 base, there was a span of 8 bases. CDR3 size: 14 residues. This CDR3 reads CASSYLGFSYEQYF. Here the CDR3 DNA reads TGTGCCAGCAGTTACTTAGGATTTTCCTACGAGCAGTACTTC.

This clonotype showed up many times. The rearrangement uses TRBV6-2 or TRBV6-3 and TRBJ1-1; D is uncertain. Between the trimmed V and J ends, which lost 4 bases and 0 bases, there was a span of 9 bases. Germline CDR1 and CDR2: MNHEY and SVGEGT. The CDR3 consists of 14 residues. The CDR3 protein is CASSFITVNTEAFF. The DNA of the CDR3 is TGTGCCAGCAGTTTTATAACGGTGAACACTGAAGCTTTCTTT.

CDR3 residues: CAISDRGTDEQYF. In DNA, the CDR3 is TGTGCCATCAGTGACAGGGGGACGGACGAGCAGTACTTC. This sequence joins TRBV10-3 and TRBJ2-7; 7 bases are shared with TRBD1. This CDR3 is built from 13 residues. The junction had 4 bases not matched to a gene; V was cut back by 3 bases and J by 5 bases. In germline, CDR1 is ENHRY, CDR2 SYGVKD.

The rearrangement uses TRBV20-1 and TRBJ1-1; 8 bases agree with TRBD1. Germline V gene lookup returns CDR1 DFQATT and CDR2 SNEGSKA (reference sequence). This CDR3 has 14 residues. The junction had 9 bases not matched to a gene; V was cut back by 3 bases and J by 6 bases. Written as DNA, the CDR3 is TGCAGTGCTAGGCAGGACAGGGTTTTGGCTGAAGCTTTCTTT. It is translated as CSARQDRVLAEAFF.

This clonotype was counted between two and nine times. CDR3 coding DNA: TGCAGTGCTCCAAGGGCGAGGGCGAACACTGAAGCTTTCTTT. It specifies CSAPRARANTEAFF. The rearrangement joins TRBV20-1 to TRBJ1-1; D is unclear. Germline CDR1 and CDR2: DFQATT and SNEGSKA (reference sequence). CDR3 length: 14 amino acids. The V and J ends lost 5 bases and 1 base respectively, with 14 bases between them.

This clonotype was found many times. The chain joins TRBV20-1 to TRBJ2-7; a weak D match, TRBD1 (6 bases). The CDR3 sequence is 14 residues long. The V end lost 0 bases, the J end lost 6 bases, and 15 bases lay between the germline ends. Germline CDR1 and CDR2: DFQATT and SNEGSKA (reference sequence). The DNA of the CDR3 is TGCAGTGCTAGAGATCGTGCAGGGGCGCTCGAGCAGTACTTC. It is translated as CSARDRAGALEQYF.

This clonotype was found many times. This chain joins TRBV5-1 and TRBJ2-3; no clear D. Germline V gene sequence: CDR1 SGHRS, CDR2 YFSETQ. The CDR3 has 16 residues. The V gene lost 4 bases and the J gene lost 1 base, with 16 bases spanning the gap. CDR3 loop: CASSKPVSPGTDTQYF. CDR3 sequence (DNA): TGCGCCAGCAGCAAACCAGTCTCTCCGGGCACAGATACGCAGTATTTT.

Only a few counts were recorded for this clonotype. The gene calls are TRBV9 and TRBJ2-2; 7 bases are a match to TRBD1. The CDR3 loop spans 15 amino acids. Losses at the gene ends were 3 bases for V and 1 base for J; bases not matched to a gene: 3. Germline V gene lookup returns CDR1 SGDLS and CDR2 YYNGEE. For the CDR3, the DNA is TGTGCCAGCAGCGCCGGGACAGTGAACACCGGGGAGCTGTTTTTT. Its protein product is CASSAGTVNTGELFF.

This clonotype came up many times. Here the CDR3 reads CASSPSGADEQYF. CDR3 bases: TGTGCCAGCAGTCCCTCCGGGGCGGACGAGCAGTACTTC. J is TRBJ2-7 and V is TRBV12-3 or TRBV12-4, with D tentatively TRBD1 or TRBD2 (5 bases each). The CDR3 loop spans 13 amino acids. Trimming stripped 5 bases from V and 5 bases from J, with 13 bases between.

This clonotype was seen a few times. The rearrangement joins TRBV20-1 to TRBJ1-1; maybe TRBD1 (6 bases). There are 13 residues in the CDR3. The V and J ends lost 1 base and 11 bases respectively, with 17 bases between them. Germline V gene data show CDR1 as DFQATT and CDR2 as SNEGSKA (reference sequence). The CDR3 here is CSARVQGPPGAFF. The CDR3 nucleotides read TGCAGTGCTAGAGTACAGGGCCCTCCTGGGGCTTTCTTT.

The chain uses TRBV27 and TRBJ1-1, with D possibly being TRBD1 (5 bases). Germline CDR1 MNHEY, CDR2 SMNVEV (reference sequence). The CDR3 is 15 amino acids. Trimming left V 6 bases short and J 8 bases short, with 22 bases between. The CDR3 is CASSFKGPDTGEAFF. The CDR3 bases are TGTGCCAGCAGCTTTAAGGGACCGGACACGGGAGAAGCTTTCTTT.

This clonotype was counted only a few times. This rearrangement joins TRBV6-5 to TRBJ2-7, with D uncertain. The CDR3 loop spans 15 amino acids. Germline-derived CDR1 and CDR2 are MNHEY and SVGAGI. The V end lost 0 bases, the J end lost 2 bases, and 11 bases lay between the germline ends. CDR3: CASSYSIGRAYEQYF. The CDR3 DNA follows: TGTGCCAGCAGTTACTCGATTGGCAGAGCCTACGAGCAGTACTTC.

The J gene is TRBJ1-1, the V gene TRBV25-1; maybe TRBD1 (6 bases). Germline CDR1 and CDR2: MGHDK and SYGVNS. V was trimmed by 5 bases and J by 8 bases, leaving 12 bases between them. This CDR3 comprises 12 residues. The CDR3 DNA reads as TGTGCCAGCAGTCTGGACAGTGGCGAAGCTTTCTTT. This translates into CASSLDSGEAFF.

The rearrangement links TRBV4-2 to TRBJ2-7; 7 bases map to TRBD1. CDR3 length: 17 residues. V was pared by 0 bases and J by 0 bases, with 8 bases of the junction left unmatched. CDR1 is LGHNA, CDR2 YNFKEQ, per germline. CDR3: CASSQDIVGQLSYEQYF. In DNA form, the CDR3 reads TGTGCCAGCAGCCAAGATATCGTGGGACAGCTCTCCTACGAGCAGTACTTC.

J is TRBJ2-3 and V is TRBV12-5; the D gene is possibly TRBD2 (5 bases). The CDR3 length is 17 residues. The germline V and J ends were trimmed by 4 bases and 3 bases, with 20 bases remaining between them. CDR1 and CDR2 (germline): LGHNT, FRNRAP. The CDR3 coding sequence is TGTGCTAGTGGTTCAACTCCGGACGGGAAGGTTACAGATACGCAGTATTTT. Translating gives CASGSTPDGKVTDTQYF.

The table lists this clonotype with a few counts. The gene calls are TRBV12-3 or TRBV12-4 and TRBJ2-3, with D perhaps given as TRBD1 or TRBD2 (6 bases each). Trimming took off 9 bases at V and 3 bases at J, with 13 bases between the two ends. This CDR3 has 13 amino acids. The DNA of the CDR3 is TGTGCCAGTCGGGGGCTGGGGACAGATACGCAGTATTTT. Translating it yields CASRGLGTDTQYF.

This clonotype was counted only a few times. CDR3 DNA: TGTGCCAGCAGTAGGACAGGGGAGACCTACGAGCAGTACTTC. Its protein is CASSRTGETYEQYF. The gene calls are TRBV12-3 or TRBV12-4 and TRBJ2-7; 9 nucleotides line up with TRBD1. With V trimmed by 5 bases and J by 2 bases, 4 bases remained unmatched. The CDR3 extends over 14 amino acids.

This clonotype was counted between two and nine times. This chain links TRBV7-9 with TRBJ2-1, with 9 positions matching TRBD2. The CDR3 runs 16 residues. The germline V gene has CDR1 SEHNR and CDR2 FQNEAQ (reference sequence). V trimming: 6 bases; J trimming: 4 bases; junction bases outside the gene matches: 10. CDR3 amino acids: CASSATGTSRYNEQFF. The DNA for the CDR3 is TGTGCCAGCAGTGCTACCGGGACTAGCAGATACAATGAGCAGTTCTTC.

The chain recombines TRBV9 with TRBJ2-1, with D possibly TRBD1 on 5 matching bases. The CDR3 length is 13 residues. The V and J ends lost 3 bases and 9 bases respectively, with 13 bases between them. The germline V gene has CDR1 SGDLS and CDR2 YYNGEE. Here the CDR3 reads CASSGGPSSEQFF. CDR3 nucleotide sequence: TGTGCCAGCAGCGGGGGCCCATCTAGTGAGCAGTTCTTC.